Listed here is a single TCR beta chain. This entry belongs to a study of T-cell reconstitution after alpha-beta-depleted transplantation in children. This CDR3 is 13 amino acids long. Germline CDR1 reads ENHRY; CDR2 reads SYGVKD. With V trimmed by 4 bases and J by 5 bases, 2 bases remained unmatched. Unique molecular identifiers were incorporated during preparation of the TCRbeta library. TCRdb passed the PCR reads through MiXCR, listing each CDR3 protein once. The repertoire has 600,000 to 700,000 distinct CDR3 sequences, roughly 15% of them found once; the top ten carry about 1.1%. This rearrangement joins TRBV10-3 to TRBJ2-1; the match to TRBD1 covers 7 bases. Sequenced here: PBMCs from the stem cell graft donor, sampled from the stem cell graft. This receptor was obtained from a human donor who donated a stem cell graft to a child with acute myeloid leukemia. The CDR3, as DNA: TGTGCCATCAGTGGAACAGGGGACAATGAGCAGTTCTTC. Translated: CAISGTGDNEQFF.